Described below is a single TCR beta chain sequence and its context. The sample originates from a study of somatic mutations in cytotoxic T cells in rheumatoid arthritis. The repertoire was sequenced with immunoSEQ multiplex PCR; TCRdb's copy has only in-frame clones and lacks some. The sample gives approximately 13,000 clones, under 80% of which show up once; roughly 15% is in the top ten. The sample was CD8+ T cells sorted from blood. This TCR came from an adult with rheumatoid arthritis.

CDR3 sequence (DNA): TGTGCCAGCAGCTCCTCACAGGGGGCATATGAGCAGTACTTC. This codes for CASSSSQGAYEQYF. This rearrangement joins TRBV7-9 to TRBJ2-7, with 9 positions matching TRBD1. J lost 7 bases, V lost 4 bases, and 8 bases had no gene match. The CDR3 spans 14 residues. CDR1 is SEHNR, CDR2 FQNEAQ, per germline (reference sequence).